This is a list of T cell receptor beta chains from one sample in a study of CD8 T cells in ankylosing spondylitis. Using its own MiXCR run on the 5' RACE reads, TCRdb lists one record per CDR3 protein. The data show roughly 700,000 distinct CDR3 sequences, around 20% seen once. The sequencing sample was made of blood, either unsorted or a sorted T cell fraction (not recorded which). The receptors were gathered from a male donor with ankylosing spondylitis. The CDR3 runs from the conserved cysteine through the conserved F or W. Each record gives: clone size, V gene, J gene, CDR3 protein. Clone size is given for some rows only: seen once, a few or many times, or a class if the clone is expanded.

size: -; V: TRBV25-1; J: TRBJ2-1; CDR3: CASSDPGHLDNEQFF
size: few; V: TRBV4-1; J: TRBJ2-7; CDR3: CASSQGQGVEYEQYF
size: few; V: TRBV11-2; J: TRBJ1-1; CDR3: CASSLLGSEAFF
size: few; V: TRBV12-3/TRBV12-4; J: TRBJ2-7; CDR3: CASSPFRGYEQYF
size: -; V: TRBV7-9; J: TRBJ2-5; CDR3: CASSSTFQGAWETQYF
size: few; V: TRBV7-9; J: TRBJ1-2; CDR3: CASGPSGNYGYTF
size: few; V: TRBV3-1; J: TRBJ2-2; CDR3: CASSQEWVLNTGELFF
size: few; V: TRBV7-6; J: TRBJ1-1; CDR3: CASMSGLNTEAFF
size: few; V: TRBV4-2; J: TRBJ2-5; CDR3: CASSQVIRGSGREETQYF
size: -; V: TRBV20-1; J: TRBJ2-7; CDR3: CSAMSGGRLYEQYF
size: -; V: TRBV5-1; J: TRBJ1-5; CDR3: CASSLEGGSANQPQHF
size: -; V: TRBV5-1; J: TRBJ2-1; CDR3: CASRNPFGVDEQFF
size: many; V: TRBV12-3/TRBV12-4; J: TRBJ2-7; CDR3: CASSFGQGYYEQYF
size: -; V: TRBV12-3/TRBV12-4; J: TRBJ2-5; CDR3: CASSSPRGGVQETQYF
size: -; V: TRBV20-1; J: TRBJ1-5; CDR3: CSARDPGQINQPQHF
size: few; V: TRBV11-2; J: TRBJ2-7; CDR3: CASSPGALIYEQYF
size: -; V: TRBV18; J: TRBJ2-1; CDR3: CASSPRTGPSYNEQFF
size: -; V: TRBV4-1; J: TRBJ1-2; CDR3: CASSLGGGASLGYTF
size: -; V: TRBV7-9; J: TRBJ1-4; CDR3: CASSPSSGGVGEKLFF
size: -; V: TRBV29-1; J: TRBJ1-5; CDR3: CSAQTGDSNQPQHF
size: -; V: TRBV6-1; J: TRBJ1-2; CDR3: CASSPWVVRGNSGYGYTF
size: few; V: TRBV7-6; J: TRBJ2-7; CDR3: CASSLGLAGVYYEQYF
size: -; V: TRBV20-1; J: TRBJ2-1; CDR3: CSATAGDNVVNEQFF
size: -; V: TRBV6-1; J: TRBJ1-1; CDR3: CASSLEDETEAFF
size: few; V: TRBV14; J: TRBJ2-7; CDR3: CASSPSRQGEKQYF